This T cell receptor beta chain derives from a study of shared clonotypes between healthy human individuals. Study-wide context: The study used three CD4 naive, three CD4 memory, two CD8 naive and one CD8 memory plate per donor.

The study ran the assay at deep level. Generated by immunoSEQ multiplex PCR, the TCRdb table keeps only in-frame clones and is missing some. The sample includes approximately 590,000 clones, over 95% of them seen just once. To note about this clone: Its antigen is not known.

CD45RO-negative, CCR7-positively selected cells formed the naive CD8 fraction, excluding terminally differentiated effector memory CD45RA+ cells. In germline, CDR1 is SEHNR, CDR2 FQNEAQ (reference sequence). Trimming removed 0 bases from V and 8 bases from J, with 22 bases in between. This CDR3 contains 17 residues. Study results and caveats: Having only a few donors restricted how much genetic and exposure-history diversity was captured. Generation probabilities were higher for clonotypes shared across all four sorted-subset donors than for unshared ones.

The TCR originated in a woman between 25 and 40 years old in good health. The chain uses TRBV7-9 and TRBJ1-2; D may be TRBD1 (5 bases). Sample: naive CD8+ T cells sorted from blood. CDR3: CASSLASLVGESFGYTF. The DNA for the CDR3 is TGTGCCAGCAGCTTAGCGTCCTTGGTGGGGGAATCTTTCGGCTACACCTTC.